One T cell receptor beta chain is described in this entry. Its antigen is still unknown. This sample was taken from a study of cytomegalovirus exposure and HLA in healthy donors. Study-wide results and limits: The study found most TCR sequences rare, yet found some public TCRs in many donors. From TCR beta sequences, most subjects' HLA-A and HLA-B alleles were reportedly predicted accurately.

PCR amplification relied on 60 Vbeta primers (plus 13 Jbeta primers). Sequenced by immunoSEQ multiplex PCR; TCRdb stores in-frame clones only, minus some. Among fewer than 95,000 clones, approximately 80% were seen once, and the ten largest hold approximately 2%. All donors participated as healthy donors of bone marrow. The sample was PBMCs. The receptor's source is a man between 18 and 35 years old in good health and CMV-seronegative.

CDR3: CASSLPVGEQFF. CDR3 nucleotides: TGTGCCAGCAGCTTGCCGGTCGGGGAGCAGTTCTTC. The genes are TRBV5-6 and TRBJ2-1; D is unresolved. Deletions cut 1 base from V and 10 bases from J, with 9 bases between. From germline, CDR1 is SGHDT and CDR2 YYEEEE. This CDR3 is 12 amino acids long.